The rows below give T cell receptor beta chains drawn from one sample of a study of Graves' ophthalmopathy and Graves' hyperthyroidism. TCRdb used MiXCR to reprocess the multiplex PCR reads, holding one entry per CDR3 protein. The table shows fewer than 400,000 distinct CDR3 sequences, with around 19% occurring only once. Sample: peripheral blood. These receptors were taken from a woman aged 18-29 years with Graves' ophthalmopathy. CDR3s include the opening cysteine and the closing phenylalanine or tryptophan. The D gene is left open where the match is weak. A row's size may be missing; if present it is once, few, many or a size class.

v_call: TRBV19; d_call: -; clone_size: many; j_call: TRBJ2-7; cdr3_aa: CASSMGRQVHEQYF; cdr3_nt: TGTGCCAGTAGTATGGGGCGGCAGGTCCACGAGCAGTACTTC
v_call: TRBV5-1; d_call: -; clone_size: many; j_call: TRBJ2-2; cdr3_aa: CASSESVTGELFF; cdr3_nt: TGCGCCAGCAGCGAGAGTGTCACCGGGGAGCTGTTTTTT
v_call: TRBV9; d_call: TRBD1; clone_size: many; j_call: TRBJ2-7; cdr3_aa: CASSARDRATYEQYF; cdr3_nt: TGTGCCAGCAGCGCCCGGGACAGGGCCACCTACGAGCAGTACTTC
v_call: TRBV4-2; d_call: -; clone_size: many; j_call: TRBJ1-1; cdr3_aa: CASSQDRIEAFF; cdr3_nt: TGTGCCAGCAGCCAAGACAGAATTGAAGCTTTCTTT
v_call: TRBV6-2/TRBV6-3; d_call: -; clone_size: many; j_call: TRBJ2-7; cdr3_aa: CASSWAGSSYEQYF; cdr3_nt: TGTGCCAGCAGTTGGGCCGGGTCCTCCTACGAGCAGTACTTC
v_call: TRBV6-1; d_call: -; clone_size: many; j_call: TRBJ2-7; cdr3_aa: CASKKGGLAVTYEQYF; cdr3_nt: TGTGCCAGCAAAAAAGGGGGCTTAGCGGTTACCTACGAGCAGTACTTC
v_call: TRBV7-2; d_call: TRBD2; clone_size: many; j_call: TRBJ2-7; cdr3_aa: CASSQGLAVDYEQYF; cdr3_nt: TGTGCCAGCAGCCAGGGACTAGCGGTAGACTACGAGCAGTACTTC
v_call: TRBV18; d_call: TRBD1; clone_size: many; j_call: TRBJ1-1; cdr3_aa: CASSLGQGGSTEAFF; cdr3_nt: TGTGCCAGCTCACTAGGACAGGGCGGTAGCACTGAAGCTTTCTTT
v_call: TRBV7-3; d_call: TRBD2; clone_size: many; j_call: TRBJ2-2; cdr3_aa: CASSFGRGGLPNGELFF; cdr3_nt: TGTGCCAGCAGCTTCGGGCGGGGGGGCCTTCCGAACGGGGAGCTGTTTTTT
v_call: TRBV6-1; d_call: TRBD1; clone_size: -; j_call: TRBJ1-1; cdr3_aa: CASSLGQGQGNTEAFF; cdr3_nt: TGTGCCAGCAGTCTGGGACAGGGTCAGGGGAACACTGAAGCTTTCTTT
v_call: TRBV6-5; d_call: TRBD1; clone_size: many; j_call: TRBJ1-5; cdr3_aa: CASSYRDRIVSNQPQHF; cdr3_nt: TGTGCCAGCAGTTACCGGGACAGGATCGTTAGCAATCAGCCCCAGCATTTT
v_call: TRBV25-1; d_call: -; clone_size: -; j_call: TRBJ2-7; cdr3_aa: CASSLSTSRHEQYF; cdr3_nt: TGTGCCAGCAGTTTATCTACTAGTCGGCACGAGCAGTACTTC
v_call: TRBV29-1; d_call: -; clone_size: many; j_call: TRBJ2-2; cdr3_aa: CSVVVGTGELFF; cdr3_nt: TGCAGCGTTGTGGTGGGGACCGGGGAGCTGTTTTTT
v_call: TRBV5-1; d_call: -; clone_size: few; j_call: TRBJ2-2; cdr3_aa: CASKGGPGTGELFF; cdr3_nt: TGCGCCAGCAAGGGGGGCCCGGGCACCGGGGAGCTGTTTTTT
v_call: TRBV28; d_call: TRBD2; clone_size: -; j_call: TRBJ2-7; cdr3_aa: CASSFVGLAGGAYEQYF; cdr3_nt: TGTGCCAGCAGTTTTGTTGGACTAGCGGGGGGAGCCTACGAGCAGTACTTC
v_call: TRBV28; d_call: -; clone_size: many; j_call: TRBJ1-1; cdr3_aa: CATTQQRGGTAEAFF; cdr3_nt: TGTGCCACCACCCAACAAAGAGGGGGGACCGCTGAAGCTTTCTTT
v_call: TRBV7-9; d_call: -; clone_size: many; j_call: TRBJ2-7; cdr3_aa: CASSGLGSYEQYF; cdr3_nt: TGTGCCAGCAGCGGCCTGGGCTCCTACGAGCAGTACTTC
v_call: TRBV6-1; d_call: -; clone_size: many; j_call: TRBJ2-2; cdr3_aa: CASSEGQGPGTGELFF; cdr3_nt: TGTGCCAGCAGTGAAGGGCAGGGGCCGGGCACCGGGGAGCTGTTTTTT
v_call: TRBV28; d_call: -; clone_size: -; j_call: TRBJ2-7; cdr3_aa: CASSTPKETPYYEQYF; cdr3_nt: TGTGCCAGCAGTACCCCGAAAGAAACCCCGTACTACGAGCAGTACTTC
v_call: TRBV6-1; d_call: TRBD1; clone_size: many; j_call: TRBJ1-1; cdr3_aa: CASSVWTGEAEAFF; cdr3_nt: TGTGCCAGCAGTGTATGGACAGGGGAGGCTGAAGCTTTCTTT
v_call: TRBV19; d_call: -; clone_size: many; j_call: TRBJ2-7; cdr3_aa: CASSIGWGSYEQYF; cdr3_nt: TGTGCCAGTAGTATCGGGTGGGGCTCCTACGAGCAGTACTTC
v_call: TRBV4-2; d_call: TRBD1; clone_size: -; j_call: TRBJ2-5; cdr3_aa: CASSQGTGNIQETQYF; cdr3_nt: TGTGCCAGCAGCCAAGGGACAGGGAACATCCAAGAGACCCAGTACTTC
v_call: TRBV7-2; d_call: TRBD1; clone_size: many; j_call: TRBJ1-6; cdr3_aa: CASSKEGTGDSPLHF; cdr3_nt: TGTGCCAGCAGCAAAGAGGGGACAGGGGATTCACCCCTCCACTTT
v_call: TRBV2; d_call: TRBD1; clone_size: -; j_call: TRBJ2-5; cdr3_aa: CASISGTGEETQYF; cdr3_nt: TGTGCCAGCATATCCGGGACAGGGGAAGAGACCCAGTACTTC
v_call: TRBV5-1; d_call: TRBD1; clone_size: many; j_call: TRBJ1-1; cdr3_aa: CASSLYEQGAGLPEAFF; cdr3_nt: TGCGCCAGCAGCTTGTACGAACAGGGGGCAGGTTTACCTGAAGCTTTCTTT
v_call: TRBV13; d_call: -; clone_size: many; j_call: TRBJ2-7; cdr3_aa: CASSFEPRDTYEQYF; cdr3_nt: TGTGCCAGCAGCTTCGAACCCCGGGACACCTACGAGCAGTACTTC
v_call: TRBV27; d_call: -; clone_size: -; j_call: TRBJ1-2; cdr3_aa: CASSLSPRGFSYGYTF; cdr3_nt: TGTGCCAGCAGTTTATCTCCCCGGGGTTTCAGCTATGGCTACACCTTC
v_call: TRBV28; d_call: -; clone_size: many; j_call: TRBJ1-6; cdr3_aa: CASSLWRRIGDNSPLHF; cdr3_nt: TGTGCCAGCAGTTTATGGCGCAGGATAGGGGATAATTCACCCCTCCACTTT
v_call: TRBV27; d_call: TRBD2; clone_size: many; j_call: TRBJ2-7; cdr3_aa: CASSPLGGSFHEQYF; cdr3_nt: TGTGCCAGCAGTCCCCTGGGCGGGAGCTTCCACGAGCAGTACTTC
v_call: TRBV6-5; d_call: TRBD1; clone_size: many; j_call: TRBJ2-7; cdr3_aa: CASIKGGQGSSGEQYF; cdr3_nt: TGTGCCAGCATTAAAGGGGGACAGGGAAGCTCGGGCGAGCAGTACTTC
v_call: TRBV4-2; d_call: -; clone_size: few; j_call: TRBJ1-1; cdr3_aa: CASSQDWGAAEAFF; cdr3_nt: TGTGCCAGCAGCCAAGATTGGGGCGCGGCTGAAGCTTTCTTT
v_call: TRBV6-1; d_call: -; clone_size: many; j_call: TRBJ2-7; cdr3_aa: CASTSDREGVDEQYF; cdr3_nt: TGTGCCAGCACCTCCGACAGGGAGGGGGTTGACGAGCAGTACTTC
v_call: TRBV19; d_call: TRBD2; clone_size: many; j_call: TRBJ2-5; cdr3_aa: CASSKGLAATQETQYF; cdr3_nt: TGTGCCAGTAGTAAAGGACTAGCGGCGACTCAAGAGACCCAGTACTTC
v_call: TRBV19; d_call: TRBD2; clone_size: many; j_call: TRBJ2-5; cdr3_aa: CASSMLPAGGQETQYF; cdr3_nt: TGTGCCAGTAGTATGCTTCCAGCGGGAGGGCAAGAGACCCAGTACTTC
v_call: TRBV28; d_call: -; clone_size: many; j_call: TRBJ1-2; cdr3_aa: CASSPEMHNYGYTF; cdr3_nt: TGTGCCAGCAGTCCGGAAATGCATAACTATGGCTACACCTTC
v_call: TRBV5-1; d_call: -; clone_size: -; j_call: TRBJ2-7; cdr3_aa: CASSLTSSRGGTYEQYF; cdr3_nt: TGCGCCAGCAGCTTGACTTCTAGCAGAGGAGGCACCTACGAGCAGTACTTC
v_call: TRBV7-9; d_call: -; clone_size: many; j_call: TRBJ2-5; cdr3_aa: CASSLQGRTETQYF; cdr3_nt: TGTGCCAGCAGCTTACAGGGGAGGACGGAGACCCAGTACTTC
v_call: TRBV5-1; d_call: TRBD1; clone_size: many; j_call: TRBJ2-2; cdr3_aa: CASSPGWTGTNTGELFF; cdr3_nt: TGCGCCAGCTCCCCCGGATGGACAGGCACGAACACCGGGGAGCTGTTTTTT